Shown below are 4 T cell receptor beta chains from a single sample sequenced in a study of CD8+ T cells in alopecia areata. Treatment indicated: oral pan-JAK inhibitor, 5-10 mg twice daily. cDNA prepared by RNA extraction and subsequent reverse transcription served as the template for sequencing. TCRdb keeps only in-frame clones here, not all; method: immunoSEQ multiplex PCR. This table holds 150,000 to 200,000 clones, roughly 63% found once. The input for sequencing was CD4+ T cells sorted from blood, taken between weeks 55 and 65, from a patient treated with tofacitinib. All receptors derive from a human donor with alopecia areata.

This clone was observed a few times. V and J are TRBV5-1 and TRBJ2-3; D gene uncertain. This CDR3 has 14 amino acids. Trimming shortened V by 0 bases and J by 2 bases, and 7 bases separated the two germline ends. Germline V CDR1 and CDR2: SGHRS, YFSETQ. CDR3 DNA sequence: TGCGCCAGCAGCTTGGGACTTCTCACAGATACGCAGTATTTT. It is translated as CASSLGLLTDTQYF.

The V and J genes are TRBV9 and TRBJ2-5; no definite D call. This CDR3 has 10 residues. Germline V gives CDR1 SGDLS, CDR2 YYNGEE. The ends were cut back, 2 bases at V and 9 bases at J, with 5 bases in the middle. CDR3 nucleotides: TGTGCCAGCAGCGTCTCTCCCCAGTACTTC. This encodes CASSVSPQYF.

This clone came up a few times. The chain employs TRBV6-5 and TRBJ1-1, with no clear D. V was clipped by 1 base and J by 6 bases, with 9 bases between them. Per germline, CDR1 MNHEY and CDR2 SVGAGI. The CDR3 is 13 residues long. The CDR3 nucleotides read TGTGCCAGCAGTTACTACGTTGCGGCTGAAGCTTTCTTT. It translates to CASSYYVAAEAFF.

This clone was detected only a few times. This sample includes further DNA sequences coding for the same CDR3. The chain uses TRBV7-2 and TRBJ1-6; D not certain. The germline CDR1 and CDR2 sequences are SGHTA and FQGNSA. Trimming left V 1 base short and J 8 bases short, with 12 bases between. CDR3 length equals 15 residues. CDR3 nucleotide sequence: TGTGCCAGCAGCTTAGGCCTCCGGGCCGATTCACCCCTCCACTTT. This translates into CASSLGLRADSPLHF.